These T cell receptor beta chains were read from a single sample in a study of shared clonotypes between healthy human individuals. Method: immunoSEQ multiplex PCR; TCRdb's copy keeps in-frame clones and lacks some. The table lists 600,000 or so clones, roughly 98% of them singletons. The sequenced material came from naive CD8+ T cells sorted from blood. The receptors originated from a man between 25 and 39 years old in good health. The CDR3 runs from the conserved cysteine through the conserved F or W. D genes are given only for firm matches. The listing skips clone size in some rows; elsewhere it reads once, few, many or a size class.

clone_size	d_call	v_call	j_call	cdr3_nt	cdr3_aa
-	-	TRBV2	TRBJ2-1	TGTGCCAGCGGAGGAAGCTCTGTAATTATGGGTTTCAATGAGCAGTTCTTC	CASGGSSVIMGFNEQFF
-	-	TRBV4-1	TRBJ2-7	TGCGCCAGCAGCCAAGCCCCGGGGGACGGCTTGTACGAGCAGTACTTC	CASSQAPGDGLYEQYF
-	TRBD2	TRBV9	TRBJ2-3	TGTGCCAGCAGCCTACGGACTAGCGCTAGCACAGATACGCAGTATTTT	CASSLRTSASTDTQYF
-	-	TRBV9	TRBJ2-1	TGTGCCAGCAGCGTAGTGAGGGACGAGCAGTTCTTC	CASSVVRDEQFF
once	-	TRBV28	TRBJ2-5	TGTGCCAGCAGTTCAACTAGCCGATCAAAGTACCAAGAGACCCAGTACTTC	CASSSTSRSKYQETQYF
-	-	TRBV7-8	TRBJ2-2	TGTGCCAGCAGCCCCACGGGTGGGACCCTCTACACCGGGGAGCTGTTTTTT	CASSPTGGTLYTGELFF
-	TRBD2	TRBV4-3	TRBJ2-7	TGCGCCAGCAGCCAAGACCACCCAATAACTAGCGGGAGCCCCGATCTCCGCTACGAGCAGTACTTC	CASSQDHPITSGSPDLRYEQYF
-	-	TRBV27	TRBJ1-4	TGTGCCAGCAGTTCCTACCGGACATCAGAAAAACTGTTTTTT	CASSSYRTSEKLFF
once	-	TRBV25-1	TRBJ2-7	TGTGCCAGCAGGGACTCCTACGAGCAGTACTTC	CASRDSYEQYF
once	TRBD2	TRBV7-8	TRBJ2-3	TGTGCCAGCAGCCGGATCACTAGCGGGAGCACAGATACGCAGTATTTT	CASSRITSGSTDTQYF
-	-	TRBV21-1	TRBJ2-3	TGTGCCACCTCAGCGGGAGGGCCACCCCACACAGATACGCAGTATTTT	CATSAGGPPHTDTQYF
-	-	TRBV7-9	TRBJ2-3	TGTGCCAGCAGCTGGTCGGCGGGTCCCACAGATACGCAGTATTTT	CASSWSAGPTDTQYF
-	-	TRBV5-4	TRBJ1-2	TGTGCCAGCAGCTTGGCTAGCTATGGCTACACCTTC	CASSLASYGYTF
-	-	TRBV4-1	TRBJ2-7	TGCGCCAGCAGCCCCGGTGGCAGGTACGAGCAGTACTTC	CASSPGGRYEQYF
-	-	TRBV7-6	TRBJ2-7	TGTGCCAGCAGCTTAACCGGATGGGGGGCAATCGGCTCCGCCTACGAGCAGTACTTC	CASSLTGWGAIGSAYEQYF
-	TRBD1	TRBV7-9	TRBJ2-7	TGTGCCAGCAGCCGGGGACAGAACTACGAGCAGTACTTC	CASSRGQNYEQYF
-	-	TRBV6-1	TRBJ2-7	TGTGCCAGCAGTCTCCAGCCCTACGAGCAGTACTTC	CASSLQPYEQYF
-	-	TRBV11-2	TRBJ2-7	TGTGCCAGCACCACTTGGGAAGGTAACTCCTACGAGCAGTACTTC	CASTTWEGNSYEQYF
once	-	TRBV2	TRBJ2-7	TGTGCCAGCTCTACCGGGACTCACTACGAGCAGTACTTC	CASSTGTHYEQYF
-	-	TRBV2	TRBJ2-1	TGTGCCAGCAGTTTGCCAGATACTACAGGGCGGGAGAAGGATGAGCAGTTCTTC	CASSLPDTTGREKDEQFF
-	TRBD2	TRBV9	TRBJ2-1	TGTGCCAGCAGCCCCGAATGGCGGGGGTCCTACAATGAGCAGTTCTTC	CASSPEWRGSYNEQFF
-	TRBD1	TRBV5-1	TRBJ1-2	TGCGCCAGCAGCCTCCCGGACAGGAATGGCTACACCTTC	CASSLPDRNGYTF
-	-	TRBV7-6	TRBJ1-5	TGTGCCAGCAGTAGACATGACAATCAGCCCCAGCATTTT	CASSRHDNQPQHF
-	-	TRBV15	TRBJ2-7	TGTGCCACCAGCAGCAGTGTGGTAGGCCCCCGACTCGCGGAGACCTACGAGCAGTACTTC	CATSSSVVGPRLAETYEQYF
-	-	TRBV7-9	TRBJ2-7	TGTGCCAGCAGTACGGACCTAGGCAACGAGCAGTACTTC	CASSTDLGNEQYF
-	-	TRBV30	TRBJ1-4	TGTGCCTGGACCGTCCATGTACTTGCAACTAATGAAAAACTGTTTTTT	CAWTVHVLATNEKLFF
-	-	TRBV1	TRBJ2-2	TGCACCAGCAGCCGGCGGGAGGTCGAAGTCGCCGGGGAGCTGTTTTTT	CTSSRREVEVAGELFF
-	-	TRBV7-9	TRBJ2-2	TGTGCCAGCAGCCAGACAATCGGGGAGCTGTTTTTT	CASSQTIGELFF
-	-	TRBV10-2	TRBJ2-2	TGCGCCAGCAGTGAGTCAAGCCGGTTAAACACCGGGGAGCTGTTTTTT	CASSESSRLNTGELFF
-	-	TRBV28	TRBJ1-5	TGTGCCAGCAGTTCATCGGGGGCCCAGCCCCAGCATTTT	CASSSSGAQPQHF
-	-	TRBV6-1	TRBJ2-1	TGTGCCAGCAGTGGCTACCTTCGGCAGGGGATAAATGAGCAGTTCTTC	CASSGYLRQGINEQFF
-	-	TRBV7-2	TRBJ2-1	TGTGCCAGCAGCTTAGGAGGGACAACCTACAATGAGCAGTTCTTC	CASSLGGTTYNEQFF
-	TRBD1	TRBV9	TRBJ2-1	TGTGCCAGCAGCGCGTACTATGGACAGGGGGCGCACATGGAGCAGTTCTTC	CASSAYYGQGAHMEQFF
-	TRBD2	TRBV7-9	TRBJ2-7	TGTGCCAGCAGCCCTCAAACTACTAGCGGGAGCTCCTACGAGCAGTACTTC	CASSPQTTSGSSYEQYF
once	TRBD2	TRBV13	TRBJ2-7	TGTGCCAGCAGCTCGGGGGGAGCGGGATCTCTTGCGCACTTC	CASSSGGAGSLAHF
-	TRBD2	TRBV14	TRBJ2-7	TGTGCCAGCAGCCATGCGGGAGGCCTCGAGCAGTACTTC	CASSHAGGLEQYF
once	-	TRBV29-1	TRBJ1-5	TGCAGCGTGGGCAGAGAGAATCAGCCCCAGCATTTT	CSVGRENQPQHF
-	-	TRBV6-5	TRBJ2-7	TGTGCCAGCAGTTACGGCATTGGCACCTCCTACGAGCAGTACTTC	CASSYGIGTSYEQYF
-	-	TRBV6-5	TRBJ2-7	TGTGCCAGCAGTTACGACGGACCACGGGAGCAGTACTTC	CASSYDGPREQYF
-	-	TRBV5-6	TRBJ2-1	TGTGCCAGCAGCCTGCTAGTTGCCTCCTACAATGAGCAGTTCTTC	CASSLLVASYNEQFF
-	TRBD1	TRBV25-1	TRBJ2-7	TGTGCCAGCAGTGGACAGGGCTACGAGCAGTACTTC	CASSGQGYEQYF
-	-	TRBV9	TRBJ2-7	TGTGCCAGCAGCCCTGGGGGGACCGCGGACGAGCAGTACTTC	CASSPGGTADEQYF
-	-	TRBV7-2	TRBJ2-7	TGTGCCAGCAGCTTAGTTACCCGGCCCCCAGTCGAGCAGTACTTC	CASSLVTRPPVEQYF
-	-	TRBV4-1	TRBJ2-7	TGCGCCAGCAGCCAAGATCGCGGTTATTACGAGCAGTACTTC	CASSQDRGYYEQYF
-	TRBD2	TRBV27	TRBJ2-1	TGTGCCAGCAGTTTAGGCGGGAGGGCCTACAATGAGCAGTTCTTC	CASSLGGRAYNEQFF
-	-	TRBV11-2	TRBJ1-2	TGTGCCAGCAGGGACAGCCAGGTATCCCATGGCTACACCTTC	CASRDSQVSHGYTF
-	TRBD2	TRBV7-9	TRBJ2-3	TGTGCCAGCCTATTAGCGGGAGCCGATACGCAGTATTTT	CASLLAGADTQYF
-	TRBD2	TRBV6-1	TRBJ2-7	TGTGCCAGCAGCCCCTGGACTAGCGGGACTTACGAGCAGTACTTC	CASSPWTSGTYEQYF
-	-	TRBV25-1	TRBJ2-1	TGTGCCAGCAGCAGACGAGGTTACTTAGATGAGCAGTTCTTC	CASSRRGYLDEQFF
-	TRBD1	TRBV6-5	TRBJ1-1	TGTGCCAGCAGTTACGATGGGACAGTGAACACTGAAGCTTTCTTT	CASSYDGTVNTEAFF